This TCR beta chain comes out of a study of T cell responses to AZD1222 COVID-19 vaccine. The wider study: Second doses at about 4 or about 12 weeks were pooled.

Overall study results and limits: An increase in Spike-specific TCR breadth and depth was observed after two AZD1222 doses. Repertoire collection took place solely once the T cell response had peaked. Reportedly, nearly half of unique spike TCRs recognized epitopes outside B.1.351/B.1.1.7 mutations.

The CDR3 spans 13 residues. Trimming removed 0 bases at V and 7 bases at J, with 6 bases between. Looked up from germline, CDR1 is MRHNA and CDR2 is SNTAGT. This clone was seen more than once but under ten times. The target antigen is unknown. Sequencing used immunoSEQ multiplex PCR; TCRdb keeps in-frame clones, though not all of them. The sample comprises under 200,000 clones, approximately 91% of which are singletons, and over 1.5% rests with the top ten. The sequencing used peripheral blood, collected on day 0 of AZD1222 vaccination. This TCR was recovered from an adult in good health. This rearrangement joins TRBV6-4 to TRBJ2-2, with D unclear. The CDR3 is CASSDSDDGELFF. Here the CDR3 DNA reads TGTGCCAGCAGTGACTCCGATGACGGGGAGCTGTTTTTT.